These 5 T cell receptor beta chains were sequenced from one sample in a study of shared clonotypes between healthy human individuals. Libraries were prepared by immunoSEQ multiplex PCR; TCRdb keeps only in-frame clonotypes and omits some of them. Of some 1 million clones listed, about 75% are singletons. Specimen: memory CD4+ T cells sorted from blood. The subset was: CD45RA-negative fraction. The receptor set was obtained from a man between 18 and 35 years old in good health.

This chain links TRBV7-2 with TRBJ2-5; D may correspond to TRBD1 or TRBD2 (7 bases each). The V end was cut by 6 bases, the J end by 9 bases, with 17 bases between. The germline V gene encodes CDR1 SGHTA and CDR2 FQGNSA. This CDR3 has 13 residues. The CDR3 nucleotides are TGTGCCAGCAGGCCCCCAGGGGGGGATCCCCAGTACTTC. This sequence encodes CASRPPGGDPQYF.

J is TRBJ1-5 and V is TRBV2; TRBD1 might be the D (6 bases). Germline CDR1 is SNHLY and CDR2 is FYNNEI. The CDR3 length is 13 residues. The V gene lost 6 bases and the J gene lost 3 bases, with 9 bases spanning the gap. The CDR3 sequence: CASRKGVNQPQHF. CDR3 in DNA: TGTGCCAGCAGAAAGGGGGTCAATCAGCCCCAGCATTTT.

The chain links TRBV18 to TRBJ2-5; 7 bases align to TRBD1. The CDR3 has 15 residues. V was clipped by 2 bases and J by 5 bases; unmatched bases: 8. The germline CDR1 and CDR2 sequences are KGHSH and LQKENI. CDR3 nucleotide sequence: TGTGCCAGCTCACCAGCGACAGGGAAGGGGGAGACCCAGTACTTC. It codes for CASSPATGKGETQYF.

The chain joins TRBV5-1 to TRBJ2-4; 10 bases are shared with TRBD2. This CDR3 contains 14 residues. Germline V gene sequence: CDR1 SGHRS, CDR2 YFSETQ. J was trimmed by 6 bases and V by 4 bases; bases with no gene match: 4. CDR3 amino acids: CASSQAGGLNIQYF. CDR3 DNA: TGCGCCAGCAGCCAAGCGGGAGGGTTAAACATTCAGTACTTC.

Comments on this clone: The same CDR3 also results from other DNA sequences found in this sample. The chain recombines TRBV28 with TRBJ2-5; maybe TRBD1 (6 bases). In germline, CDR1 is MDHEN, CDR2 SYDVKM. The CDR3 consists of 14 residues. The germline V and J ends were trimmed by 5 bases and 5 bases, with 15 bases remaining between them. The CDR3 loop reads CASSPGDRGETQYF. In DNA, the CDR3 is TGTGCCAGCAGTCCTGGGGATAGGGGGGAGACCCAGTACTTC.